These T cell receptor beta chains were read from a single sample in a study of cytomegalovirus exposure and HLA in healthy donors. Repertoires were generated with immunoSEQ multiplex PCR, while TCRdb's copy carries only in-frame clones and drops some. The repertoire holds 150,000 to 250,000 clones, with just over 75% as singletons. The sequenced sample was PBMCs. These receptors came from a young man in good health and CMV-seronegative. CDR3s leave out the opening cysteine and the closing phenylalanine or tryptophan. Fields, in order: J gene, clone size, V gene, CDR3 protein. A clone size is listed for some rows: how often the clone was seen (once, few, many), or a class if it is expanded.

J: TRBJ2-4; size: -; V: TRBV19; CDR3: ASSKPGALAKNIQY
J: TRBJ2-7; size: -; V: TRBV28; CDR3: ASRPWTSGAYEQY
J: TRBJ2-2; size: -; V: TRBV6-1; CDR3: ASSASSGNTGELF
J: TRBJ1-1; size: -; V: TRBV6-4; CDR3: ASRETGKNTEAF
J: TRBJ1-3; size: -; V: TRBV5-1; CDR3: ASSLAGQASGNTIY
J: TRBJ1-2; size: -; V: TRBV27; CDR3: ASSLAPGQGALGYGYT
J: TRBJ2-7; size: -; V: TRBV29-1; CDR3: SVEQANHYEQY
J: TRBJ2-7; size: -; V: TRBV6-6; CDR3: ASSYGQSNYEQY
J: TRBJ2-7; size: -; V: TRBV7-2; CDR3: ASSYTSGTSGSYEQY
J: TRBJ2-7; size: -; V: TRBV4-1; CDR3: ASSQDLGDSRAYEQY
J: TRBJ2-2; size: -; V: TRBV11-2; CDR3: ASSSQGATGELF
J: TRBJ1-1; size: -; V: TRBV2; CDR3: ASRPGESGAF
J: TRBJ1-1; size: -; V: TRBV7-9; CDR3: ASSSGIMTEAF
J: TRBJ2-2; size: -; V: TRBV5-1; CDR3: ASSLAGQASGELF
J: TRBJ2-7; size: -; V: TRBV5-1; CDR3: ASSTGGGYEQY
J: TRBJ2-5; size: -; V: TRBV5-4; CDR3: ASSLSGQGWETQY
J: TRBJ2-6; size: once; V: TRBV9; CDR3: ASSPNFGANVLT
J: TRBJ2-7; size: -; V: TRBV5-1; CDR3: ASSLTGALYEQY
J: TRBJ1-5; size: -; V: TRBV19; CDR3: ASSIDLTGYSNQPQH
J: TRBJ2-7; size: -; V: TRBV11-1; CDR3: ASSLEDRRSYEQY
J: TRBJ2-7; size: -; V: TRBV4-1; CDR3: ASSILAGDYEQY
J: TRBJ1-1; size: few; V: TRBV28; CDR3: ASSNTAANRPWAF
J: TRBJ1-2; size: -; V: TRBV6-6; CDR3: ASSEDRVRGYT
J: TRBJ1-3; size: -; V: TRBV6-1; CDR3: ASSQVSGNTIY
J: -; size: -; V: TRBV2; CDR3: ASSPPGTSGTYEQY